The 2 T cell receptor beta chains in this list originate from one sample, sequenced in a study of neurological immune-mediated disorders. MiXCR, applied by TCRdb to the 5' RACE reads, yields one record per CDR3 protein. This sample has 25,000 to 35,000 distinct CDR3 sequences, with 16% found just once. Time point reported: technical triplicate 3. Sequencing was carried out using CD4+ T cells from blood. These receptors originate from a female donor with HTLV-1-associated myelopathy (HAM/TSP).

This clonotype showed up many times. V and J are TRBV6-5 and TRBJ1-2; D not resolved. Looked up from germline, CDR1 is MNHEY and CDR2 is SVGAGI. The CDR3 consists of 13 residues. Between the trimmed V and J ends, which lost 6 bases and 7 bases, there was a span of 15 bases. CDR3 nucleotides: TGTGCCAGCAGCAATCCGGCCTTATCTGGCTACACCTTC. Translated, it gives CASSNPALSGYTF.

This clonotype has at least ten counts. The chain combines TRBV7-2 with TRBJ2-3; D unclear. The CDR3 extends over 15 amino acids. V was pared by 0 bases and J by 2 bases, with 9 bases between. Germline V gene data show CDR1 as SGHTA and CDR2 as FQGNSA. CDR3 sequence (DNA): TGTGCCAGCAGCTTAGCTCTCTCACCCACAGATACGCAGTATTTT. This encodes CASSLALSPTDTQYF.